The 7 T cell receptor beta chains below come from one sample, sequenced in a study of T-cell memory formation after mild COVID-19. In TCRdb, the 5' RACE reads were re-called with MiXCR into one record per CDR3 protein. The table includes 65,000 to 95,000 distinct CDR3 sequences, roughly 12% detected once. Sequencing used PBMCs or a T cell subset sorted from them (not recorded which). The receptors here all came from a man between 18 and 35 years old who had mild COVID-19 (a few samples of this study predate the infection). Cell type and time point are not known.

In its sample, this clonotype was seen many times. The chain joins TRBV7-9 to TRBJ2-6; D gene ambiguous. The germline V gene encodes CDR1 SEHNR and CDR2 FQNEAQ (reference sequence). The CDR3 totals 15 residues. With 3 bases removed from V and 0 bases from J, the gap between germline ends came to 6 bases. CDR3 residues: CASSFRSSGANVLTF. The CDR3 region has the DNA TGTGCCAGCAGCTTTCGGAGCTCTGGGGCCAACGTCCTGACTTTC.

Written as DNA, the CDR3 is TGCGCCAGCAGCCAAGTCCTTGTCTTGACTAGCGGGGGGCCAGATACGCAGTATTTT. It codes for CASSQVLVLTSGGPDTQYF. This chain connects TRBV4-1 to TRBJ2-3; 13 bases line up with TRBD2. V lost 1 base to trimming and J lost 4 bases; unmatched junction nucleotides: 11. CDR1 is MGHRA, CDR2 YSYEKL, per germline. The length of the CDR3 is 19 residues.

This clonotype was seen a few times. V is TRBV7-9 and J is TRBJ2-7; 9 bases match TRBD1. The trim removed 5 bases at V and 7 bases at J, leaving 9 bases unmatched. Germline V gene data show CDR1 as SEHNR and CDR2 as FQNEAQ (reference sequence). The CDR3 covers 14 residues. The CDR3 region is CASSQLDRGWEQYF. CDR3 in DNA: TGTGCCAGCAGCCAACTGGACAGGGGATGGGAGCAGTACTTC.

This clonotype was observed many times. The chain joins TRBV29-1 to TRBJ2-5; D is unclear. With 2 bases removed from V and 1 base from J, the gap between germline ends came to 14 bases. This CDR3 is 15 amino acids long. The V gene's germline CDR1 is SQVTM and CDR2 ANQGSEA. The CDR3 DNA reads TGCAGCGTTGAAAGGTTGGCAGCACCCCAAGAGACCCAGTACTTC. As protein: CSVERLAAPQETQYF.

V usage is TRBV5-5 and J usage is TRBJ2-5, with TRBD2 matching over 8 bases. V trimming: 5 bases; J trimming: 3 bases; junction bases outside the gene matches: 6. The germline gives CDR1 SGHKS, CDR2 YYEKEE (reference sequence). This CDR3 has 14 residues. The CDR3 loop reads CASRPGGAEETQYF. The CDR3 DNA sequence: TGTGCCAGCAGACCGGGGGGGGCGGAAGAGACCCAGTACTTC.

The chain couples TRBV6-5 to TRBJ1-4, with TRBD1 as a possible D gene (5 bases). The CDR3 totals 16 residues. The germline V gene has CDR1 MNHEY and CDR2 SVGAGI. V was trimmed by 6 bases and J by 8 bases, leaving 22 bases between them. Written as DNA, the CDR3 is TGTGCCAGCAGCCACGGGACCTTTCGCTTTGTAGAAAAACTGTTTTTT. Translated, it gives CASSHGTFRFVEKLFF.

This clonotype occurred many times. The DNA of the CDR3 is TGTGCCAGCAGCCAAGGCCTGACTAGCGGGGGGGCCCCATCCTACAATGAGCAGTTCTTC. Residues: CASSQGLTSGGAPSYNEQFF. V gene TRBV3-1 combines with J gene TRBJ2-1, with 14 bases that match TRBD2. In germline, CDR1 is LGHDT, CDR2 YNNKEL (reference sequence). J lost 1 base, V lost 1 base, and 9 bases had no gene match. The CDR3 contains 20 residues.